This T cell receptor beta chain comes out of a study of identifying expanded T cells in peripheral blood. Healthy donors had no documented immune events, such as infections, while sampled. Libraries were prepared by immunoSEQ multiplex PCR; TCRdb keeps only in-frame clonotypes and omits some of them. Of roughly 100,000 clones listed, approximately 88% are singletons. Germline assignment: CDR1 SQVTM and CDR2 ANQGSEA. CDR3 length: 13 amino acids. Losses at the gene ends were 3 bases for V and 2 bases for J; bases not matched to a gene: 3. V and J are TRBV29-1 and TRBJ1-2, with 7 nucleotides matching TRBD1. The sequence derives from a person aged 18 to 69 in good health. Sequenced: blood. The CDR3 sequence is CSVEQTGNYGYTF. In DNA form, the CDR3 reads TGCAGCGTTGAGCAGACAGGGAACTATGGCTACACCTTC.